The T cell receptor beta chain described here comes from a study of cytomegalovirus exposure and HLA in healthy donors. About the study: Genetic ancestry analysis placed approximately 78% of the roughly 400 donors that were genotyped in the Caucasian-associated cluster.

The PCR employed 60 Vbeta primers together with 13 Jbeta primers. Measured with immunoSEQ multiplex PCR; TCRdb has only the in-frame clones, and not every one. The table lists about 55,000 clones, roughly 71% of them singletons. The CDR3 loop spans 12 amino acids. Germline V CDR1 and CDR2: GTSNPN, SVGIG (reference sequence). The V end was cut by 8 bases, the J end by 3 bases, with 11 bases between. The chain carries TRBV30 and TRBJ1-5; D possibly corresponds to TRBD1 (5 bases). Sequenced material: PBMCs. This receptor was taken from a man aged 40-50 years in good health and CMV-seropositive. The DNA for the CDR3 is TGTGCCATGGACAACAACAATCAGCCCCAGCATTTT. Protein product: CAMDNNNQPQHF. Filled out from reference TRBV30 and TRBJ1-5, the complete variable domain reads SQTIHQWPATLVQPVGSPLSLECTVEGTSNPNLYWYRQAAGRGLQLLFYSVGIGQISSEVPQNLSASRPQDRQFILSSKKLLLSDSGFYLCAMDNNNQPQHFGDGTRLSIL.